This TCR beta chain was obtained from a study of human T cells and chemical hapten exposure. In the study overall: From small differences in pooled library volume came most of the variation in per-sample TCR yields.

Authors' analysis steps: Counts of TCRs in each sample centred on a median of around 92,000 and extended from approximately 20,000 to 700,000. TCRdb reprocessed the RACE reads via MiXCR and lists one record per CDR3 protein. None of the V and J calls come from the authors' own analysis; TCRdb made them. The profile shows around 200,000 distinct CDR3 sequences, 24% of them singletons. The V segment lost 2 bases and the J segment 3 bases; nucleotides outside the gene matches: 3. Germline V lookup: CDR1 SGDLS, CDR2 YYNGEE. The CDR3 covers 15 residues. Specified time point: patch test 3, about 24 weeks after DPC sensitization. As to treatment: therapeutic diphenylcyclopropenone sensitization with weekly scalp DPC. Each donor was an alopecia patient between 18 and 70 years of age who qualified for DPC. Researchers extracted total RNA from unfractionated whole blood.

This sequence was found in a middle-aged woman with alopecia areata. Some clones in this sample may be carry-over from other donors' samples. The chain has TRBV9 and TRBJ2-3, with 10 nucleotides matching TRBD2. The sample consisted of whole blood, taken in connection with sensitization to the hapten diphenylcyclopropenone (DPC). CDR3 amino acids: CASSVASGRTDTQYF. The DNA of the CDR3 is TGTGCCAGCAGCGTCGCTAGCGGGAGAACAGATACGCAGTATTTT.